This T cell receptor beta chain is from a study of vaccination effects on CD4 cells after COVID-19. The study's findings and limits: Early timepoints after infection were absent, and convalescent patients were few in the study.

The ViraFEST assay expanded antigen-specific CD4+ T cells with viral peptide pools before sequencing. CD4+ T cells were isolated after around ten days of culture. BNT162b2 vaccine or mRNA-1273 vaccine was given to participants in two doses. Vaccine recipients had no previous SARS-CoV-2 infection; their nucleocapsid antibodies were negative. Each well held around 2 million PBMC cultured with approximately 9.6 ug/ml peptides and roughly 10 IU/ml IL-2. Fresh IL-2-containing medium replaced half the medium on days 3 and 7. The CDR3 is 12 residues long. V gave up 1 base and J gave up 8 bases, with 8 bases separating them. CDR1 is LNHDA and CDR2 is SQIVND in the germline V gene (reference sequence). As to this clone: Its cognate antigen is unknown.

Data came from immunoSEQ multiplex PCR; TCRdb stores just in-frame clones and leaves some out. This table has fewer than 25,000 clones, under 80% appearing once. The specimen comprised CD4+ T cells from PBMCs cultured with HCoV-NL63 spike peptides, sampled after COVID-19 vaccination. This TCR derives from a human donor who received a COVID-19 vaccine. This sequence joins TRBV19 and TRBJ1-1; tentatively, D is TRBD1 (5 bases). CDR3 nucleotide sequence: TGTGCCAGTAGTATAGGAAGGACAGAAGCTTTCTTT. Translated, it gives CASSIGRTEAFF.